This TCR beta chain was recovered during a study of blood T cell repertoires in COVID-19. Study-level information: Material from acute and convalescent COVID-19 was sourced from the United States, Italy and Spain. T cells, B-cell-depleted T cells, or PBMCs provided the cDNA or gDNA that served as material.

Trimming pared 1 base from V and 8 bases from J, leaving 9 bases between. CDR1 LGHDT and CDR2 YNNKEL come from the germline V gene (reference sequence). The length of the CDR3 is 12 residues. Method: immunoSEQ multiplex PCR; TCRdb's copy keeps in-frame clones and lacks some. The sample lists 77,000 or so clones, around 85% seen once, with just over 5% in the top ten. The receptor's source is a man at least 80 years old with acute or convalescent COVID-19. V and J are TRBV3-1 (or the pseudogene TRBV3-2) and TRBJ2-7; a weak D match, TRBD2 (5 bases). The sample comprised peripheral blood. CDR3 sequence: CASSQVPSQQYF. CDR3 DNA: TGTGCCAGCAGCCAAGTCCCTAGCCAGCAGTACTTC.